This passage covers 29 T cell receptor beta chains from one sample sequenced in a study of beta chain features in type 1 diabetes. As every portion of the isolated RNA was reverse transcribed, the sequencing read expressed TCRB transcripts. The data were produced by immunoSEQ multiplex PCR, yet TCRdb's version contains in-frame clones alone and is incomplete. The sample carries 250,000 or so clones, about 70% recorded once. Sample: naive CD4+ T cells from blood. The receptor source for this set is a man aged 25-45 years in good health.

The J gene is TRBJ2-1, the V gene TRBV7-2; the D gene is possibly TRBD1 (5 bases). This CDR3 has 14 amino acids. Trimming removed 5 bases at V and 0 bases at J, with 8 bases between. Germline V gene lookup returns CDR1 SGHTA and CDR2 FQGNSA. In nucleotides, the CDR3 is TGTGCCAGCAGCACAGACAGCTCCTACAATGAGCAGTTCTTC. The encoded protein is CASSTDSSYNEQFF.

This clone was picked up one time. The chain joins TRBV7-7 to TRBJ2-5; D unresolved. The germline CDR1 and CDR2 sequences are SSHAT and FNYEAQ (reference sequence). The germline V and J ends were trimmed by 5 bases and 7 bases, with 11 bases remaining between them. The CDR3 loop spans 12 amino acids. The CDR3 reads CASSPGSGTQYF. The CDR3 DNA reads TGTGCCAGCAGCCCCGGGTCCGGGACCCAGTACTTC.

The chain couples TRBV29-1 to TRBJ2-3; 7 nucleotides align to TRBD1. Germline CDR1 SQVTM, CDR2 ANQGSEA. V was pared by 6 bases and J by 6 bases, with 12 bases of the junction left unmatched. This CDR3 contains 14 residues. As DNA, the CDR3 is TGCAGCGTCCAGGACAGGCCCGGTAGCGATACGCAGTATTTT. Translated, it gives CSVQDRPGSDTQYF.

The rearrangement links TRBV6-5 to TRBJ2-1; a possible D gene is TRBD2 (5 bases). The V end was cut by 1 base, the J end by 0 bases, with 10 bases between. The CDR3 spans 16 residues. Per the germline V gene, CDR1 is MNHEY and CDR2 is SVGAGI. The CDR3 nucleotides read TGTGCCAGCAGTTACTATGCGGGCCCCTCCTACAATGAGCAGTTCTTC. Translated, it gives CASSYYAGPSYNEQFF.

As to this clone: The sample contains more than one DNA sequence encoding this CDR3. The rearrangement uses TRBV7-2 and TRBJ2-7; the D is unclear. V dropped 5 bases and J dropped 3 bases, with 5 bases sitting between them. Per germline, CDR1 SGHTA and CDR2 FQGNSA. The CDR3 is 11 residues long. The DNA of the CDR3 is TGTGCCAGCAGCCTAAGCTACGAGCAGTACTTC. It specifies CASSLSYEQYF. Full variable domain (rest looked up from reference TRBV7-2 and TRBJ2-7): GAGVSQSPSNKVTEKGKDVELRCDPISGHTALYWYRQSLGQGLEFLIYFQGNSAPDKSGLPSDRFSAERTGGSVSTLTIQRTQQEDSAVYLCASSLSYEQYFGPGTRLTVT.

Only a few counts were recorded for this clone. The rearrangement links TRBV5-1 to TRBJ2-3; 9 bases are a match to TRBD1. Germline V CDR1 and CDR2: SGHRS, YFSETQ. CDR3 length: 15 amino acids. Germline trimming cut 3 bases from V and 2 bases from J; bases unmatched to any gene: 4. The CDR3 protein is CASSSGTGITDTQYF. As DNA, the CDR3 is TGCGCCAGCAGCTCCGGGACAGGGATCACAGATACGCAGTATTTT.

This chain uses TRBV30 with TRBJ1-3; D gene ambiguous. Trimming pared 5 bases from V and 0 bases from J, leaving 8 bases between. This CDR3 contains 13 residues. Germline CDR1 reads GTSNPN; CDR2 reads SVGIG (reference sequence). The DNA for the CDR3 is TGTGCCTGGGATGTTTCCTCTGGAAACACCATATATTTT. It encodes CAWDVSSGNTIYF. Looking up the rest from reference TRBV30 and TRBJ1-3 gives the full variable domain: SQTIHQWPATLVQPVGSPLSLECTVEGTSNPNLYWYRQAAGRGLQLLFYSVGIGQISSEVPQNLSASRPQDRQFILSSKKLLLSDSGFYLCAWDVSSGNTIYFGEGSWLTVV.

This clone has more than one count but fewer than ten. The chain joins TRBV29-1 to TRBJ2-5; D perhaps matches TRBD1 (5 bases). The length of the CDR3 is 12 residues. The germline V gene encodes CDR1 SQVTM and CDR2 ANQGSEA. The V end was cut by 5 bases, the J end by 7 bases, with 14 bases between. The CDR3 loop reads CSVYRIIGTQYF. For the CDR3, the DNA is TGCAGCGTTTACAGGATCATCGGGACCCAGTACTTC.

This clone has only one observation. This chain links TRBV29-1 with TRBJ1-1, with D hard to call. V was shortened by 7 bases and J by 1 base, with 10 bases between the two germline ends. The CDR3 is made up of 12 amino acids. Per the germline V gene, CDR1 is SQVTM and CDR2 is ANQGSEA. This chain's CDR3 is CSASGKNTEAFF. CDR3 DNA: TGCAGCGCATCCGGGAAGAACACTGAAGCTTTCTTT.

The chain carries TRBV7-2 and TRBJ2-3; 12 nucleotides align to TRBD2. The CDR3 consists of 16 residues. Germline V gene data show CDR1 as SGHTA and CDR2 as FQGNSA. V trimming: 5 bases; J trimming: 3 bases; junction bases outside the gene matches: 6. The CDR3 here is CASSPTSGRRTDTQYF. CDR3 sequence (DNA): TGTGCCAGCAGCCCTACTAGCGGGAGGCGAACAGATACGCAGTATTTT.

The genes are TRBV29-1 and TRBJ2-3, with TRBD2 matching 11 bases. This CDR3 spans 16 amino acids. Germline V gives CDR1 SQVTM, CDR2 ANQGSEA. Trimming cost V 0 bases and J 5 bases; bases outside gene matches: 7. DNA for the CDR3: TGCAGCGTTGAAGATCGTAATAGCGGGAGGGGAGATACGCAGTATTTT. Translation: CSVEDRNSGRGDTQYF.

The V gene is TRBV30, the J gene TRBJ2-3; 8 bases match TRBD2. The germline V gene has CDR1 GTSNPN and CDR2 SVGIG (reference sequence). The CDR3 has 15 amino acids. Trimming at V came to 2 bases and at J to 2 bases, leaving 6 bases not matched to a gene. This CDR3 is CAWSSQRGPTDTQYF. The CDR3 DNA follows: TGTGCCTGGAGTTCGCAGCGGGGGCCCACAGATACGCAGTATTTT.

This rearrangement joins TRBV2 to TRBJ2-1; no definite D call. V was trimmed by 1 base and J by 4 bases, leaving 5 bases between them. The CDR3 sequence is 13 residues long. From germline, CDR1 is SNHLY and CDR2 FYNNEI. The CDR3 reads CASSEVSYNEQFF. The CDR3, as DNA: TGTGCCAGCAGTGAAGTTTCGTACAATGAGCAGTTCTTC.

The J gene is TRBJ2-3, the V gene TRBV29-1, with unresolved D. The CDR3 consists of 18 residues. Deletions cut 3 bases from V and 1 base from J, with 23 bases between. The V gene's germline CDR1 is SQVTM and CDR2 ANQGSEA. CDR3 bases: TGCAGCGTTGAGTTGGTCCCCCCACTGGCGCCGGGCACAGATACGCAGTATTTT. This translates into CSVELVPPLAPGTDTQYF.

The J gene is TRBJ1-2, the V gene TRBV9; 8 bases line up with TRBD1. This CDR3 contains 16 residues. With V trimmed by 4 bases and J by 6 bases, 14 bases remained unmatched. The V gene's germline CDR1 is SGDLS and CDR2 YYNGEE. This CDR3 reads CASSQPSEAQGDGYTF. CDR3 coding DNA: TGTGCCAGCAGCCAACCCTCTGAGGCACAGGGGGATGGCTACACCTTC.

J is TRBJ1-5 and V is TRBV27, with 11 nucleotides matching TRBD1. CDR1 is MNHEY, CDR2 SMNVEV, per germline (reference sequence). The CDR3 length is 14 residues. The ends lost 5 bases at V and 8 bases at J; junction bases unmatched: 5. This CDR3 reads CASSTGQGAKPQHF. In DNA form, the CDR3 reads TGTGCCAGCAGTACAGGACAGGGGGCGAAGCCCCAGCATTTT.

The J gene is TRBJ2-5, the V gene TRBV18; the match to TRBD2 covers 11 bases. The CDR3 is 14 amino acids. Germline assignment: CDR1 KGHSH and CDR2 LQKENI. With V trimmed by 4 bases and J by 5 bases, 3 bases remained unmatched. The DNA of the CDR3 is TGTGCCAGCTCACGGGGACTAGCGGTTGAGACCCAGTACTTC. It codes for CASSRGLAVETQYF.

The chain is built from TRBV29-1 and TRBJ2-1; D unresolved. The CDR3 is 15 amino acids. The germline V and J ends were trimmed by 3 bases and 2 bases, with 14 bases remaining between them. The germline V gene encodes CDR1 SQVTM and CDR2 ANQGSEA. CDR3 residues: CSVEERDLTYNEQFF. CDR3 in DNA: TGCAGCGTTGAGGAGCGCGACCTCACCTACAATGAGCAGTTCTTC.

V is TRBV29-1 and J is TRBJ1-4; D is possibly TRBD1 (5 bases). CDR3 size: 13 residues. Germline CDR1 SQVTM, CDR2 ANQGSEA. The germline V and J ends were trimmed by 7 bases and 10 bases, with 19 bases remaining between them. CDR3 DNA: TGCAGCGCCCGAACAGGTAGCGAAGGAAAACTGTTTTTT. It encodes CSARTGSEGKLFF.

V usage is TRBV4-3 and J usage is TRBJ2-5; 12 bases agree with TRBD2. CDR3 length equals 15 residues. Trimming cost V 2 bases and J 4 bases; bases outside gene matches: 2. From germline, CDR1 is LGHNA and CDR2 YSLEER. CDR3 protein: CASSQLAGGVETQYF. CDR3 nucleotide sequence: TGCGCCAGCAGCCAACTAGCGGGAGGGGTAGAGACCCAGTACTTC.

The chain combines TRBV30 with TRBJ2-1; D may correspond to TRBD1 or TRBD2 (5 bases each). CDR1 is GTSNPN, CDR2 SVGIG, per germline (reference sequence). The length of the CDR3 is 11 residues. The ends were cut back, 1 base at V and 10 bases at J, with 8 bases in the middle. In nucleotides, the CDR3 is TGTGCCTGGAGTGGGGGGAAGGAGCAGTTCTTC. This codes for CAWSGGKEQFF.

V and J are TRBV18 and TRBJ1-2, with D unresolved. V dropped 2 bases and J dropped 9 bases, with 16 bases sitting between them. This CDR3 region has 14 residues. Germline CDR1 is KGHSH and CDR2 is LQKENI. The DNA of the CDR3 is TGTGCCAGCTCACCAAGTGTACGCGCCACAAGCTACACCTTC. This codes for CASSPSVRATSYTF.

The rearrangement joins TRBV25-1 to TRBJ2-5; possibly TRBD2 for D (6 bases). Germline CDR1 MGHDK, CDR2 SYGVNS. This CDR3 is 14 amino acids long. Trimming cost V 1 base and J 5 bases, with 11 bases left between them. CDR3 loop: CASSEFGGLETQYF. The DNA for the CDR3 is TGTGCCAGCAGTGAATTCGGAGGGTTGGAGACCCAGTACTTC.

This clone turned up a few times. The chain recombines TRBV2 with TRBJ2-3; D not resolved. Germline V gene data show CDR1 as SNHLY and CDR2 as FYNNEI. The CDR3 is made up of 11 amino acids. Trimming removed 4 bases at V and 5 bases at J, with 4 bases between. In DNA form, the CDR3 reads TGTGCCAGCAGTGGCGTAGATACGCAGTATTTT. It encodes CASSGVDTQYF.

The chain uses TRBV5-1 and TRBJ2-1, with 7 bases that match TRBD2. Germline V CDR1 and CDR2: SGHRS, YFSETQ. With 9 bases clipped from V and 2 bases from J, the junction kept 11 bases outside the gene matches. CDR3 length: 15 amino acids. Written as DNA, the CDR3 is TGCGCCACCACCTCGGGGGGAGCAGCCTACAATGAGCAGTTCTTC. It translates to CATTSGGAAYNEQFF.

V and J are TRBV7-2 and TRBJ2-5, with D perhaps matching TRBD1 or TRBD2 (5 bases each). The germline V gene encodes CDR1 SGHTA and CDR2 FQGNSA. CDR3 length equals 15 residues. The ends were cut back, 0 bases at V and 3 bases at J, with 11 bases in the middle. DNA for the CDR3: TGTGCCAGCAGCTTAGCGCGTAGGGGAGAAGAGACCCAGTACTTC. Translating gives CASSLARRGEETQYF.

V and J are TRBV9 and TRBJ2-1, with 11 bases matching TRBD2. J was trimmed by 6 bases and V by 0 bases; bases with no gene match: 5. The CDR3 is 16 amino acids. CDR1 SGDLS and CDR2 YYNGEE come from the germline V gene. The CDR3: CASSVVGLADPNEQFF. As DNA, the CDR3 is TGTGCCAGCAGCGTAGTGGGACTAGCGGACCCCAATGAGCAGTTCTTC.

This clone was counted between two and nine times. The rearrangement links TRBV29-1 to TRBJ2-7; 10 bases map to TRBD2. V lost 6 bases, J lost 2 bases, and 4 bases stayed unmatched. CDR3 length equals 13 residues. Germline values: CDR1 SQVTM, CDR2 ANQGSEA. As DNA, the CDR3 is TGCAGCGTACTAGCGGGGCCCGCCTACGAGCAGTACTTC. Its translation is CSVLAGPAYEQYF.

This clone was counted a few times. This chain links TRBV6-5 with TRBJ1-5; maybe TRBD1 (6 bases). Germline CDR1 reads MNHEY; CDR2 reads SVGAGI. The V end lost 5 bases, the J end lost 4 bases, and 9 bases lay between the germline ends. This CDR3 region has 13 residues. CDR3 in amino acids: CASSRTENQPQHF. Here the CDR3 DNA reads TGTGCCAGCAGTCGGACAGAGAATCAGCCCCAGCATTTT.